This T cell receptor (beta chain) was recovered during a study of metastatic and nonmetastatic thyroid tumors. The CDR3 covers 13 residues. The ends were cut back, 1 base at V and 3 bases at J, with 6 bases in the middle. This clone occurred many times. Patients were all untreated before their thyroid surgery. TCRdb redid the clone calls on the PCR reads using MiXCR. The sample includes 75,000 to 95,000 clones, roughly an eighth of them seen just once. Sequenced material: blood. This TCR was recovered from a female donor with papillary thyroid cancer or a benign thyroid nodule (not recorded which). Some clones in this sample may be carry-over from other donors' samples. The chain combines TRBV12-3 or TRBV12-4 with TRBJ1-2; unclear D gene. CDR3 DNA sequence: TGTGCCAGCAGTTTAGACACTTACTATGGCTACACCTTC. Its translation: CASSLDTYYGYTF.